This T cell receptor (beta chain) was retrieved from a study of T cells after yellow fever vaccination. This CDR3 spans 14 amino acids. V was trimmed by 0 bases and J by 1 base, leaving 9 bases between them. Germline CDR1 is DFQATT and CDR2 is SNEGSKA (reference sequence). TCRdb itself ran the 5' RACE reads through MiXCR, one entry per CDR3 protein. Here the sample spans a few hundred thousand distinct CDR3 sequences, around 4.9% being singletons. A word on this clonotype: The target antigen is unknown.

Study results and limitations: Reappearing after the booster were most of the clones from primary vaccination (roughly 96% CD4, approximately 85% CD8).

The chain is built from TRBV20-1 and TRBJ2-5; D remains ambiguous. The sample consisted of CD4+ T cells sorted from PBMCs, taken on the day of the yellow fever booster vaccination. The clonotype was recovered from a man younger than 30 who received the YFV17D yellow fever vaccine. CDR3 residues: CSARDQAIQETQYF. In nucleotides, the CDR3 is TGCAGTGCTAGAGATCAGGCGATCCAAGAGACCCAGTACTTC.